These 7 T cell receptor beta chains were sequenced from one sample in a study of blood T cell repertoires in COVID-19. Some clones are missing from TCRdb's copy, which holds only in-frame ones; the method was immunoSEQ multiplex PCR. The table lists about 360,000 clones, roughly 86% of them singletons. Sequenced: peripheral blood. The receptors originated from a human donor in a cohort sampled during active COVID-19.

V and J are TRBV5-1 and TRBJ2-7, with D tentatively TRBD2 (5 bases). V was trimmed by 4 bases and J by 0 bases, leaving 14 bases between them. CDR3 length equals 15 residues. Germline lookup yields CDR1 SGHRS and CDR2 YFSETQ. The CDR3 nucleotides read TGCGCCAGCAGCCTGCAGGCCGCGGGCTCCTACGAGCAGTACTTC. Residues: CASSLQAAGSYEQYF. Together with reference TRBV5-1 and TRBJ2-7, the CDR3 gives the full variable domain: KAGVTQTPRYLIKTRGQQVTLSCSPISGHRSVSWYQQTPGQGLQFLFEYFSETQRNKGNFPGRFSGRQFSNSRSEMNVSTLELGDSALYLCASSLQAAGSYEQYFGPGTRLTVT.

The chain is built from TRBV2 and TRBJ2-2; 7 nucleotides line up with TRBD1. Germline V gives CDR1 SNHLY, CDR2 FYNNEI. V trimming: 6 bases; J trimming: 1 base; junction bases outside the gene matches: 8. The CDR3 is made up of 16 amino acids. This CDR3 is CASRENRGGNTGELFF. The CDR3 nucleotides are TGTGCCAGCAGGGAAAACAGGGGTGGGAACACCGGGGAGCTGTTTTTT. Full variable domain (outside the CDR3, taken from reference TRBV2 and TRBJ2-2): EPEVTQTPSHQVTQMGQEVILRCVPISNHLYFYWYRQILGQKVEFLVSFYNNEISEKSEIFDDQFSVERPDGSNFTLKIRSTKLEDSAMYFCASRENRGGNTGELFFGEGSRLTVL.

This clone was counted once. The rearrangement joins TRBV6-4 to TRBJ2-3, with 10 bases that match TRBD2. This CDR3 contains 16 residues. The germline V gene has CDR1 MRHNA and CDR2 SNTAGT. J lost 1 base, V lost 3 bases, and 4 bases had no gene match. The DNA of the CDR3 is TGTGCCAGCAGTGAAACCCTAGCGGGGGGCACAGATACGCAGTATTTT. Amino acids: CASSETLAGGTDTQYF.

J is TRBJ2-7 and V is TRBV6-6; D perhaps matches TRBD2 (5 bases). CDR3 length equals 11 residues. Germline V gives CDR1 MNHNY, CDR2 SVGAGI (reference sequence). Trimming took 11 bases from V and 3 from J, leaving 11 bases between them. As DNA, the CDR3 is TGTGCCTCGAGTCGGGGCTACGAGCAGTACTTC. It yields the protein CASSRGYEQYF.

The rearrangement links TRBV13 to TRBJ2-7; 8 nucleotides align to TRBD2. Trimming removed 8 bases from V and 3 bases from J; junction bases left unmatched: 9. CDR1 and CDR2 (germline): PRHDT, FYEKMQ (reference sequence). CDR3 length: 14 residues. The CDR3 DNA reads as TGTGCCAGCGTCTTGCGGGGGGTCCTCTACGAGCAGTACTTC. Amino acids: CASVLRGVLYEQYF.

The chain uses TRBV30 and TRBJ2-2, with D possibly being TRBD1 (5 bases). CDR1 is GTSNPN, CDR2 SVGIG, per germline (reference sequence). Trimming cost V 5 bases and J 6 bases, with 10 bases left between them. The CDR3 totals 12 residues. DNA of the CDR3: TGTGCCTGGCTCAAGGGGTCCGGGGAGCTGTTTTTT. Protein sequence: CAWLKGSGELFF. The variable domain in full, completed from reference TRBV30 and TRBJ2-2, reads SQTIHQWPATLVQPVGSPLSLECTVEGTSNPNLYWYRQAAGRGLQLLFYSVGIGQISSEVPQNLSASRPQDRQFILSSKKLLLSDSGFYLCAWLKGSGELFFGEGSRLTVL.

This clone appeared a single time. J is TRBJ2-1 and V is TRBV19, with TRBD1 identical over 7 bases. The CDR3 runs 14 residues. V gave up 3 bases and J gave up 2 bases; unmatched junction bases: 1. Looked up from germline, CDR1 is LNHDA and CDR2 is SQIVND (reference sequence). The chain's CDR3 is CASSMGQTYNEQFF. CDR3 nucleotides: TGTGCCAGTAGTATGGGACAGACCTACAATGAGCAGTTCTTC.